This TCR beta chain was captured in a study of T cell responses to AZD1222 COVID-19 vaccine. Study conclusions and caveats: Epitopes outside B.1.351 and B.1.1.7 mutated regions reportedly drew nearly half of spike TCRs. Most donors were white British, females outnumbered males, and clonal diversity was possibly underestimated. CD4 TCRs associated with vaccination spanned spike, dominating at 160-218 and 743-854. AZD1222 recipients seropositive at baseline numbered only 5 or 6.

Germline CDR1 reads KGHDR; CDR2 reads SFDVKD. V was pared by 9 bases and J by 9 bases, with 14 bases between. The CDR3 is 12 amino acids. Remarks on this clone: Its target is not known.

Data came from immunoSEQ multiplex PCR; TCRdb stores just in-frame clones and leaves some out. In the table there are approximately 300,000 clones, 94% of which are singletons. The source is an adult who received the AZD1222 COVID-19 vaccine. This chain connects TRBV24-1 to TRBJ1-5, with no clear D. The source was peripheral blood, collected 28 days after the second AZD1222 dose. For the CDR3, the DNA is TGTGCCACCGCAGTCTCAAAGGGGCCCCAGCATTTT. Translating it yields CATAVSKGPQHF.